The 14 T cell receptor beta chains given below trace back to one sample, sequenced in a study of T cells after posttransplantation cyclophosphamide. Assay used: immunoSEQ multiplex PCR; TCRdb lists only in-frame clones, some missing. Among tens of thousands of clones listed, about 90% were seen once. The sample consisted of PBMCs. The receptors come from a woman aged 50 to 60 in good health and a related stem cell transplant donor.

This clone occurred once. The rearrangement joins TRBV21-1 to TRBJ1-1; the table's TRBD1 call for D was not verified on the DNA. TRBV21-1 is a documented pseudogene. The CDR3 contains 14 residues. The CDR3 nucleotides are TGTGCCAGCAGCCCCCGCAGTAAGAACACTGAAGCTTTCTTT. It translates to CASSPRSKNTEAFF.

The chain couples TRBV5-4 to TRBJ1-2; 11 bases map to TRBD1. Germline V gene sequence: CDR1 SGHNT, CDR2 YYREEE (reference sequence). J lost 3 bases, V lost 6 bases, and 4 bases had no gene match. CDR3 length: 14 amino acids. The chain's CDR3 is CASTWDRGDYGYTF. CDR3 DNA: TGTGCCAGCACCTGGGACAGGGGGGACTATGGCTACACCTTC.

The CDR3 sequence is CASSVRDSAYEQYF. The CDR3 nucleotides are TGTGCCAGCAGTGTCCGGGACAGTGCCTACGAGCAGTACTTC. This chain connects TRBV28 to TRBJ2-5; 7 positions match TRBD1. TRBJ2-7 explains the end of the DNA better; the J call may be wrong. CDR1 MDHEN and CDR2 SYDVKM come from the germline V gene. The CDR3 is 14 amino acids.

This sequence joins TRBV18 and TRBJ2-3, with TRBD2 identical over 8 bases. Germline V CDR1 and CDR2: KGHSH, LQKENI. V was pared by 3 bases and J by 0 bases, with 11 bases of the junction left unmatched. The CDR3 is 18 residues long. For the CDR3, the DNA is TGTGCCAGCTCACCTCTTGCCCGTAGCGGGAAAAGCACAGATACGCAGTATTTT. Encoded protein: CASSPLARSGKSTDTQYF.

CDR3 region: CASSSTRTDEKLFF. DNA for the CDR3: TGTGCCAGCAGTTCCACCCGAACGGATGAAAAACTGTTTTTT. This chain connects TRBV6-6 to TRBJ1-4; D not resolved. The CDR3 extends over 14 amino acids. CDR1 is MNHNY, CDR2 SVGAGI, per germline (reference sequence). Trimming removed 4 bases at V and 6 bases at J, with 12 bases between.

The genes are TRBV5-1 and TRBJ1-2; D is unclear. Germline V gene data show CDR1 as SGHRS and CDR2 as YFSETQ. This CDR3 comprises 14 residues. Trimming stripped 0 bases from V and 8 bases from J, with 14 bases between. The CDR3 nucleotides are TGCGCCAGCAGCTTGGAGTCGGGGTTAAGCGGCTACACCTTC. Translated: CASSLESGLSGYTF.

This clone was counted a few times. The chain combines TRBV28 with TRBJ2-1; 13 nucleotides match TRBD2. Germline V gene lookup returns CDR1 MDHEN and CDR2 SYDVKM. Losses at the gene ends were 3 bases for V and 12 bases for J; bases not matched to a gene: 11. The CDR3 spans 16 residues. Here the CDR3 DNA reads TGTGCCAGCAGTTTGGGACTAGCGGGACTAGCGGGTGGGCAGTTCTTC. Translation gives CASSLGLAGLAGGQFF. Drawing the rest from reference TRBV28 and TRBJ2-1, the complete variable domain is DVKVTQSSRYLVKRTGEKVFLECVQDMDHENMFWYRQDPGLGLRLIYFSYDVKMKEKGDIPEGYSVSREKKERFSLILESASTNQTSMYLCASSLGLAGLAGGQFFGPGTRLTVL.

The genes are TRBV6-1 and TRBJ1-6; 9 positions match TRBD1. The trim removed 4 bases at V and 9 bases at J, leaving 1 base unmatched. From germline, CDR1 is MNHNS and CDR2 SASEGT. This CDR3 is built from 13 residues. The CDR3 coding sequence is TGTGCCAGCAGTGGACAGGGGGGTTCACCCCTCCACTTT. Translating it yields CASSGQGGSPLHF.

The sample holds one count of this clone. CDR3 sequence: CAWSVGQGARGATEAFF. CDR3 in DNA: TGTGCCTGGAGTGTCGGACAGGGGGCAAGGGGGGCCACTGAAGCTTTCTTT. V is TRBV30 and J is TRBJ1-1; TRBD1 matches at 11 bases. Germline V gene lookup returns CDR1 GTSNPN and CDR2 SVGIG (reference sequence). There are 17 residues in the CDR3. V lost 0 bases and J lost 4; bases outside the gene matches: 10.

The chain joins TRBV27 to TRBJ1-6, with TRBD1 as a possible D gene (6 bases). CDR1 is MNHEY and CDR2 is SMNVEV in the germline V gene (reference sequence). Between the trimmed V and J ends, which lost 6 bases and 7 bases, there was a span of 13 bases. The length of the CDR3 is 14 residues. CDR3 coding DNA: TGTGCCAGCAGCCTTAGGGGGGGGAATTCACCCCTCCACTTT. Translating it yields CASSLRGGNSPLHF.

V and J are TRBV7-2 and TRBJ2-1; 8 bases are shared with TRBD2. Germline CDR1 reads SGHTA; CDR2 reads FQGNSA. The CDR3 is made up of 15 amino acids. The ends lost 5 bases at V and 0 bases at J; junction bases unmatched: 3. The DNA of the CDR3 is TGTGCCAGCAGCGTCAGCGGGGGCTCCTACAATGAGCAGTTCTTC. It encodes CASSVSGGSYNEQFF.

This chain's CDR3 is CAWSVPGVGTGNTIYF. CDR3 DNA sequence: TGTGCCTGGAGTGTACCGGGGGTAGGGACTGGAAACACCATATATTTT. The gene calls are TRBV30 and TRBJ1-3, with D possibly TRBD1 on 5 matching bases. Germline CDR1 reads GTSNPN; CDR2 reads SVGIG (reference sequence). V lost 0 bases to trimming and J lost 2 bases, with 14 bases between them. This CDR3 is built from 16 residues.

V and J are TRBV11-2 and TRBJ1-2, with 10 bases fitting TRBD1. Germline V CDR1 and CDR2: SGHAT, FQNNGV. The CDR3 totals 17 residues. With 3 bases clipped from V and 8 bases from J, the junction kept 15 bases outside the gene matches. The CDR3 DNA sequence: TGTGCCAGCAGCTTTGGGACAGGGGTAGGGGGGGCTTTCGGCTACACCTTC. Translating it yields CASSFGTGVGGAFGYTF.

The V call is TRBV29-1, the J call TRBJ2-5; weak D call: TRBD1 (5 bases). The J call may not be correct, given that the DNA end is closer to TRBJ2-7. Germline V gene lookup returns CDR1 SQVTM and CDR2 ANQGSEA. This CDR3 comprises 14 residues. The DNA for the CDR3 is TGCAGCGTTGAGGTAGGGGTAAGCTCCTACGAGCAGTACTTC. Its protein product is CSVEVGVSSYEQYF.